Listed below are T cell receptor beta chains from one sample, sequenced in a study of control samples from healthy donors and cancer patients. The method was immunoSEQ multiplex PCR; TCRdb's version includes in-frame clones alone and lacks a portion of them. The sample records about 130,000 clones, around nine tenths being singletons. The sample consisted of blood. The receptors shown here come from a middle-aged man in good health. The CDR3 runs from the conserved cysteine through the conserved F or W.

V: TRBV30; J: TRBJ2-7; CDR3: CAWAGRNYEQYF
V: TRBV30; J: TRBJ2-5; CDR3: CASGGWGLWETQYF
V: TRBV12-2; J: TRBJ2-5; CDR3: CASRTGLQETQYF
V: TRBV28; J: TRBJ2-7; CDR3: CASSSSRFDEQYF
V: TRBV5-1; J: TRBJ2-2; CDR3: CASSLGPGELFF
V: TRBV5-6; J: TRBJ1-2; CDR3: CASSSDRGTYGYTF
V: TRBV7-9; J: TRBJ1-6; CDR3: CASSSGDSNNSPLHF
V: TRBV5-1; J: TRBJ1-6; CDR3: CASSPGTDHFYNSPLHF
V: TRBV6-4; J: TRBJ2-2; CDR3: CASSDSGGRGVGELFF
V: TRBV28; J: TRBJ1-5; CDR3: CASSPPGTNQPQHF
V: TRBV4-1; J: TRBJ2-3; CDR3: CASSQEGRSDTQYF
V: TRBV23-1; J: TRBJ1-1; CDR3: CASTKPAANTEAFF
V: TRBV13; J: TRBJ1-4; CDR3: CASSLGGTNEKLFF
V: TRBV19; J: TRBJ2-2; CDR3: CASSGGQINRVELFF
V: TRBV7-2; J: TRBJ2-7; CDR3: CASSLVEGGFREQYF
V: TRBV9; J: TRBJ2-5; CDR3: CASSAGQVWETQYF
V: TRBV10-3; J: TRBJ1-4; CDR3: CAISEGRQGPNEKLFF
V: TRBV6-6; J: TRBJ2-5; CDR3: CASSTPARGGGETQYF
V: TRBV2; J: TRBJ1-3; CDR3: CASRATDSGNTIYF
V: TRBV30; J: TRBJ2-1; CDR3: CGSASGGVLHEQFF
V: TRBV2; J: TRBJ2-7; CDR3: CASSGGSYEQYF
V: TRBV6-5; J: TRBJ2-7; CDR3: CASSYDWGAYEQYF
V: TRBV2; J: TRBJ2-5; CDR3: CASSIAGNNQETQYF
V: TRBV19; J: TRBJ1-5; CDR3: CASTPVTGSNQPQHF
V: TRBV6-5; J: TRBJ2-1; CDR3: CASIPRGVSYNEQFF
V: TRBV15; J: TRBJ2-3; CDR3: CATSRGPGSRTDTQYF
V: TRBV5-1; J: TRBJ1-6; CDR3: CASSLRAALTTYNSPLHF
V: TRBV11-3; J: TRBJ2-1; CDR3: CASSSTTLALYNEQFF
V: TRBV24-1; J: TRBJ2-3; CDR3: CATSGYSGGGTDTQYF
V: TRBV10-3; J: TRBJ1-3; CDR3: CAIRAGPEGNTIYF
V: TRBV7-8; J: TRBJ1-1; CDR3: CASSFLPGNTEAFF
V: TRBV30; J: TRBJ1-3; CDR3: CAWSAARGTFSGNTIYF
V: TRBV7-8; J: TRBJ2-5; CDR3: CASTSEWNPGQQETQYF
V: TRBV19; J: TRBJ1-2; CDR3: CASRRTGTGGLGYTF
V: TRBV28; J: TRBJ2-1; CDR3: CASSVGLDNEQFF
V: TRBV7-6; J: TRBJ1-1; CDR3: CASSWDEMAEAFF
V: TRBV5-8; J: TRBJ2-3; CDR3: CASSLGDRGPSGTQYF
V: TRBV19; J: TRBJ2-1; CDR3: CASSLSGGAVNEQFF
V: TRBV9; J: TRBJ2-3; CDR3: CASSVGGSDTQYF
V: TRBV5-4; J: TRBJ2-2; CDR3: CASSFLARQNTGELFF
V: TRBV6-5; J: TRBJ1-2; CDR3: CASSTERNYGYTF
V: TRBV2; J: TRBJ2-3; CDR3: CASRGTSGRNTDTQYF
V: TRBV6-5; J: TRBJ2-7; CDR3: CASRFSYEQYF
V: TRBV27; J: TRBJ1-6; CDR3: CASRPRGAPNSPLHF
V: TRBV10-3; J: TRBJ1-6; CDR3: CAISESGRDYSPLHF
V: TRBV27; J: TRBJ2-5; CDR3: CASRLGGGLETQYF
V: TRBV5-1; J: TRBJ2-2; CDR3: CASSLRREGSYTGELFF
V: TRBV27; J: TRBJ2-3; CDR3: CASSPAVRGLETDTQYF
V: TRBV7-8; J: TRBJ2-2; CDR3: CASSLARVWNTGELFF
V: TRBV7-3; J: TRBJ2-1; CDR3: CASSLQGGTYNEQFF
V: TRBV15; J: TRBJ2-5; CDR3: CATSRGWGEGTRGETQYF
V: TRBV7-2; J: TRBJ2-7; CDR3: CASSSIQDGSTYF
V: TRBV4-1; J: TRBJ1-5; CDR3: CASSPEGNSNQPQHF
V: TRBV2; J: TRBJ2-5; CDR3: CASSVVAGGETQYF
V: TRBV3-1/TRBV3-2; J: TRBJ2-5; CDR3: CASSQDPASKTQYF
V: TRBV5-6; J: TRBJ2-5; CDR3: CASSLGGFSRETQYF
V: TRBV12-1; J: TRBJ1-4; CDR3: CASSSRQGSFANEKLFF
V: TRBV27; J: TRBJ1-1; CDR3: CASSLFRLPNTEAFF
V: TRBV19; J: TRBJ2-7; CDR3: CASSIPGVREQYF
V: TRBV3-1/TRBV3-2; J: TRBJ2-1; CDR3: CASSQDGGLAGGREQFF